This paragraph reports one TCR beta chain. The antigen remains unidentified. Isolation of CD4+ T cells took place after ten to eleven days of culture. IL-2 medium supplanted half the medium on days 3 and 7. This sample stems from a study of vaccination effects on CD4 cells after COVID-19. TCRdb's copy holds only in-frame clones and misses some; the assay was immunoSEQ multiplex PCR. The table lists some 63,000 clones, under 85% of them singletons, with roughly 25% in the top ten. Germline V gene lookup returns CDR1 SGHVS and CDR2 FQNEAQ. The CDR3 covers 13 residues. Trimming removed 1 base from V and 5 bases from J, with 8 bases in between.

This TCR was sampled from a human donor who had a prior SARS-CoV-2 infection. The J gene is TRBJ2-5, the V gene TRBV7-8; D uncertain. Sequencing was performed on CD4+ T cells from PBMCs cultured without peptide, taken before COVID-19 vaccination. CDR3 in DNA: TGTGCCAGCAGCTTAGTTCCCGACGAGACCCAGTACTTC. The encoded protein is CASSLVPDETQYF.